Detailed here is one T cell receptor beta chain. What it recognizes is unknown. These data are taken from a study of T cells in Graves' hyperthyroidism and ophthalmopathy. This CDR3 spans 19 amino acids. The germline V and J ends were trimmed by 1 base and 4 bases, with 23 bases remaining between them. The germline V gene encodes CDR1 LNHDA and CDR2 SQIVND (reference sequence). Amplification of TCR beta CDR3 regions used RNA as the template. When the TCR CDR3 underwent first-round RT-PCR, the HTBI primer set was used. TCRdb reprocessed the multiplex PCR reads via MiXCR and lists one record per CDR3 protein. Of about 570,000 distinct CDR3 sequences in the sample, around 15% were seen once. Study-level results: Expanded thyroid clonotypes (above 0.001) were mostly also found in blood. Separation of ophthalmopathy from stable hyperthyroidism was achieved by a 13 V-J model.

The study defined stable Graves' hyperthyroidism as no ophthalmopathy progression within 18 months. This TCR was sampled from a woman aged 40-49 years with Graves' hyperthyroidism. Specimen: blood. The genes are TRBV19 and TRBJ2-1; no firm D call. CDR3 in amino acids: CASSIAPRNRVGYYNEQFF. The CDR3 coding sequence is TGTGCCAGTAGTATAGCCCCCCGAAATCGGGTAGGCTATTACAATGAGCAGTTCTTC.